The next 27 T cell receptor beta chains were all read from a single sample in a study of blood T cell repertoires in COVID-19. Measured with immunoSEQ multiplex PCR; TCRdb has only the in-frame clones, and not every one. Of under 300,000 clones listed, approximately 90% are singletons. Sequenced sample: peripheral blood. The receptors were gathered from a woman in her forties who had recovered from COVID-19.

The rearrangement uses TRBV4-3 and TRBJ1-4; 9 bases fit TRBD1. Trimming cost V 0 bases and J 8 bases; bases outside gene matches: 4. Germline CDR1 reads LGHNA; CDR2 reads YSLEER. The CDR3 is 15 amino acids. The CDR3 sequence: CASSQEDRGGEKLFF. DNA for the CDR3: TGCGCCAGCAGCCAAGAGGACAGGGGTGGGGAAAAACTGTTTTTT.

This chain uses TRBV18 with TRBJ1-1, with D unresolved. V was pared by 2 bases and J by 8 bases, with 15 bases between. CDR3 length: 14 residues. Germline V gene lookup returns CDR1 KGHSH and CDR2 LQKENI. CDR3 sequence: CASSPRSGRREAFF. The CDR3 DNA reads TGTGCCAGCTCACCAAGGTCAGGCAGAAGGGAAGCTTTCTTT.

The chain employs TRBV3-1 (or the pseudogene TRBV3-2) and TRBJ1-5, with 10 bases fitting TRBD1. The CDR3 has 16 residues. Germline V lookup: CDR1 LGHDT, CDR2 YNNKEL (reference sequence). Losses at the gene ends were 3 bases for V and 4 bases for J; bases not matched to a gene: 6. CDR3 sequence (DNA): TGTGCCAGCAGCCAGGGACAGGGGAGACGAAATCAGCCCCAGCATTTT. Protein product: CASSQGQGRRNQPQHF.

The gene calls are TRBV15 and TRBJ2-1; 12 bases map to TRBD1. V dropped 3 bases and J dropped 7; count of bases not matched to a gene: 7. This CDR3 is 16 amino acids long. Germline V gene lookup returns CDR1 LNHNV and CDR2 YYDKDF (reference sequence). Here the CDR3 reads CATSRGDRGRSNEQFF. The CDR3 DNA reads TGTGCCACCAGCAGGGGGGACAGGGGGCGATCAAATGAGCAGTTCTTC.

This clone appeared a single time. The chain uses TRBV19 and TRBJ2-7; 9 bases are a match to TRBD1. The CDR3 has 14 amino acids. Looked up from germline, CDR1 is LNHDA and CDR2 is SQIVND (reference sequence). V shed 4 bases and J 3 bases; nucleotides not matched to a gene: 4. CDR3 in DNA: TGTGCCAGTAGTACACCGGGACAGGGCTACGAGCAGTACTTC. Translating gives CASSTPGQGYEQYF. Complete variable domain (other parts from reference TRBV19 and TRBJ2-7): DGGITQSPKYLFRKEGQNVTLSCEQNLNHDAMYWYRQDPGQGLRLIYYSQIVNDFQKGDIAEGYSVSREKKESFPLTVTSAQKNPTAFYLCASSTPGQGYEQYFGPGTRLTVT.

This chain's CDR3 is CASSSPDRGTDTQYF. The CDR3 DNA reads TGTGCCAGCAGTTCGCCGGACAGGGGCACAGATACGCAGTATTTT. This sequence joins TRBV6-2 or TRBV6-3 and TRBJ2-3, with 8 positions matching TRBD1. V dropped 4 bases and J dropped 1; count of bases not matched to a gene: 4. CDR3 length equals 15 residues. Germline V CDR1 and CDR2: MNHEY, SVGEGT.

V gene TRBV7-2 combines with J gene TRBJ2-3; tentatively, D is TRBD2 (5 bases). Deletions cut 5 bases from V and 1 base from J, with 16 bases between. In germline, CDR1 is SGHTA, CDR2 FQGNSA. The CDR3 is 16 amino acids. The DNA for the CDR3 is TGTGCCAGCAGCCCAAGGGAGCGGACCGGCACAGATACGCAGTATTTT. Encoded protein: CASSPRERTGTDTQYF.

V usage is TRBV28 and J usage is TRBJ2-6; 8 nucleotides line up with TRBD2. The junction had 7 bases not matched to a gene; V was cut back by 8 bases and J by 4 bases. This CDR3 has 15 amino acids. The V gene's germline CDR1 is MDHEN and CDR2 SYDVKM. Here the CDR3 DNA reads TGTGCCAGCGGAGCGGGAGTAAGAGGGGCCAACGTCCTGACTTTC. Amino acid sequence: CASGAGVRGANVLTF.

The chain has TRBV7-2 and TRBJ1-3, with 9 nucleotides matching TRBD1. The CDR3 consists of 15 residues. Germline V CDR1 and CDR2: SGHTA, FQGNSA. Unmatched junction bases numbered 5, after V lost 1 base and J lost 7 bases. This CDR3 reads CASSLGGQGQNTIYF. DNA of the CDR3: TGTGCCAGCAGCTTAGGGGGACAGGGTCAGAACACCATATATTTT.

The chain carries TRBV30 and TRBJ1-6; 7 bases agree with TRBD1. Germline V lookup: CDR1 GTSNPN, CDR2 SVGIG (reference sequence). V shed 8 bases, J shed 7 bases, and the junction held 11 bases outside the gene matches. The CDR3 length is 14 residues. CDR3 DNA: TGTGCCGGGGCAGGGGGGCAGAGGAATTCACCCCTCCACTTT. This translates into CAGAGGQRNSPLHF.

The chain combines TRBV3-1 (or the pseudogene TRBV3-2) with TRBJ2-3; 8 nucleotides agree with TRBD1. The trim removed 3 bases at V and 5 bases at J, leaving 10 bases unmatched. The germline gives CDR1 LGHDT, CDR2 YNNKEL (reference sequence). This CDR3 is 16 amino acids long. The CDR3 reads CASSQGGRGRIDTQYF. CDR3 in DNA: TGTGCCAGCAGCCAGGGAGGCAGGGGGCGGATAGATACGCAGTATTTT.

The chain combines TRBV2 with TRBJ1-1; maybe TRBD1 (6 bases). Germline values: CDR1 SNHLY, CDR2 FYNNEI. The CDR3 length is 19 residues. Trimming left V 0 bases short and J 0 bases short, with 20 bases between. CDR3 nucleotide sequence: TGTGCCAGCAGTGAAGCGCGGGGGGGCAGGGGATTCATGAACACTGAAGCTTTCTTT. Amino acids: CASSEARGGRGFMNTEAFF. The full variable domain, its missing parts supplied by reference TRBV2 and TRBJ1-1, is EPEVTQTPSHQVTQMGQEVILRCVPISNHLYFYWYRQILGQKVEFLVSFYNNEISEKSEIFDDQFSVERPDGSNFTLKIRSTKLEDSAMYFCASSEARGGRGFMNTEAFFGQGTRLTVV.

This rearrangement joins TRBV12-3 or TRBV12-4 to TRBJ2-7; D unclear. The V end was cut by 2 bases, the J end by 2 bases, with 7 bases between. The CDR3 covers 13 residues. CDR3 amino acids: CASSLPPTYEQYF. The CDR3 DNA follows: TGTGCCAGCAGTTTACCCCCCACCTACGAGCAGTACTTC.

V is TRBV5-1 and J is TRBJ2-7, with D unclear. Trimming left V 4 bases short and J 2 bases short, with 7 bases between. Per the germline V gene, CDR1 is SGHRS and CDR2 is YFSETQ. This CDR3 spans 12 amino acids. The CDR3: CASSRPPYEQYF. CDR3 DNA sequence: TGCGCCAGCAGCCGTCCCCCCTACGAGCAGTACTTC.

The rearrangement joins TRBV12-3 or TRBV12-4 to TRBJ2-1; D remains unclear. This CDR3 comprises 12 residues. Trimming pared 8 bases from V and 6 bases from J, leaving 11 bases between. The CDR3, as DNA: TGTGCCAGCGGCGGTTTAGCCAATGAGCAGTTCTTC. Protein product: CASGGLANEQFF.

The V and J genes are TRBV4-1 and TRBJ2-1, with TRBD2 as a possible D gene (5 bases). The CDR3 totals 15 residues. Trimming left V 1 base short and J 0 bases short, with 7 bases between. Germline CDR1 reads MGHRA; CDR2 reads YSYEKL. The CDR3 DNA is TGCGCCAGCAGCCAAGTGGGGAGCTCCTACAATGAGCAGTTCTTC. Protein product: CASSQVGSSYNEQFF.

This clone has only one observation. The J gene is TRBJ2-4, the V gene TRBV6-5; 7 bases align to TRBD2. CDR3 size: 14 residues. CDR1 and CDR2 from the germline V gene are MNHEY and SVGAGI. With V trimmed by 6 bases and J by 3 bases, 5 bases remained unmatched. The CDR3 nucleotides are TGTGCCAGCAGCCCCCGGGACTACAAAAACATTCAGTACTTC. Its protein product is CASSPRDYKNIQYF.

The sample holds a few counts of this clone. This chain joins TRBV19 and TRBJ2-7; 11 nucleotides align to TRBD2. The V and J ends lost 3 bases and 4 bases, in that order; junction bases with no gene match: 23. The germline V gene has CDR1 LNHDA and CDR2 SQIVND (reference sequence). This CDR3 comprises 21 residues. The CDR3 region is CASSILTPYVVAGGKGYEQYV. For the CDR3, the DNA is TGTGCCAGTAGTATCCTCACTCCCTACGTAGTAGCGGGAGGGAAGGGGTACGAGCAGTACGTC.

The rearrangement uses TRBV29-1 and TRBJ2-7, with a weak D call TRBD1 (6 bases). With 5 bases removed from V and 2 bases from J, the gap between germline ends came to 13 bases. The CDR3 has 13 amino acids. Germline V gene lookup returns CDR1 SQVTM and CDR2 ANQGSEA. CDR3 residues: CSVLAGAAYEQYF. DNA for the CDR3: TGCAGCGTTTTGGCAGGGGCTGCCTACGAGCAGTACTTC.

The chain carries TRBV9 and TRBJ1-1, with a tentative D call TRBD1 (6 bases). The CDR3 runs 14 residues. Germline V gene sequence: CDR1 SGDLS, CDR2 YYNGEE. Deletions cut 4 bases from V and 8 bases from J, with 18 bases between. Here the CDR3 reads CASSPTGGGAEAFF. The CDR3 DNA follows: TGTGCCAGCAGCCCCACCGGAGGGGGGGCCGAAGCTTTCTTT.

CDR3 DNA sequence: TGTGCCAGCAGCTTAGGGTGGGGTCGACAGGGAAAAGCTTTCTTT. Its protein product is CASSLGWGRQGKAFF. The genes are TRBV7-8 and TRBJ1-1; 7 nucleotides align to TRBD1. This CDR3 has 15 amino acids. Germline V gene data show CDR1 as SGHVS and CDR2 as FQNEAQ. V shed 1 base and J 9 bases; nucleotides not matched to a gene: 11.

This rearrangement joins TRBV7-2 to TRBJ2-3, with 7 nucleotides matching TRBD2. V lost 8 bases, J lost 2 bases, and 4 bases stayed unmatched. The CDR3 runs to 13 residues. Germline assignment: CDR1 SGHTA and CDR2 FQGNSA. CDR3 amino acids: CASVRGNTDTQYF. In DNA, the CDR3 is TGTGCCAGCGTGCGGGGGAACACAGATACGCAGTATTTT. The full variable domain, completed using reference TRBV7-2 and TRBJ2-3, is GAGVSQSPSNKVTEKGKDVELRCDPISGHTALYWYRQSLGQGLEFLIYFQGNSAPDKSGLPSDRFSAERTGGSVSTLTIQRTQQEDSAVYLCASVRGNTDTQYFGPGTRLTVL.

The chain employs TRBV4-3 and TRBJ2-7; TRBD1 matches 9 bases. CDR3 length: 14 amino acids. V trimming: 4 bases; J trimming: 5 bases; junction bases outside the gene matches: 6. CDR1 LGHNA and CDR2 YSLEER come from the germline V gene. CDR3 DNA sequence: TGCGCCAGCAGCCGGGACAGGGCTAACCACGAGCAGTACTTC. Translation: CASSRDRANHEQYF.

The chain couples TRBV7-9 to TRBJ2-5; D unresolved. Per the germline V gene, CDR1 is SEHNR and CDR2 is FQNEAQ (reference sequence). The CDR3 sequence is 14 residues long. Trimming took 9 bases from V and 3 from J, leaving 17 bases between them. This CDR3 is CARVPTEPKETQYF. CDR3 sequence (DNA): TGTGCCAGGGTCCCGACGGAGCCAAAAGAGACCCAGTACTTC.

The V and J genes are TRBV12-5 and TRBJ2-3, with 9 bases that match TRBD1. The CDR3 contains 15 residues. Germline V lookup: CDR1 LGHNT, CDR2 FRNRAP. V was clipped by 1 base and J by 1 base; unmatched bases: 0. CDR3 loop: CASGLGTGGTDTQYF. CDR3 nucleotides: TGTGCTAGTGGTTTGGGGACAGGGGGCACAGATACGCAGTATTTT.

This chain links TRBV5-1 with TRBJ2-4; the match to TRBD1 covers 9 bases. Germline CDR1 reads SGHRS; CDR2 reads YFSETQ. With V trimmed by 1 base and J by 8 bases, 10 bases remained unmatched. This CDR3 is 16 amino acids long. CDR3 in DNA: TGCGCCAGCAGCTTGCGGGAGGTGGGACAGGGCCACATTCAGTACTTC. Amino acids: CASSLREVGQGHIQYF.

The genes are TRBV5-1 and TRBJ1-3, with TRBD1 matching 10 bases. The germline CDR1 and CDR2 sequences are SGHRS and YFSETQ. CDR3 length: 17 amino acids. With V trimmed by 4 bases and J by 8 bases, 15 bases remained unmatched. As DNA, the CDR3 is TGCGCCAGCAGCGGACGGGACAGGGGCTGGGGAGGGCACACCATATATTTT. Translation: CASSGRDRGWGGHTIYF.